This passage covers 29 T cell receptor beta chains from one sample sequenced in a study of response to subunit inactivated influenza vaccine. Each CDR3 protein is one row after TCRdb ran MiXCR on the RT-PCR reads. This table holds some 480,000 distinct CDR3 sequences, over 9.5% found once. Source: PBMCs from blood, taken about 6 weeks after vaccination. Receptor source: a man between 45 and 60 years old who received an inactivated influenza vaccine.

The sample holds a few counts of this clonotype. The rearrangement joins TRBV25-1 to TRBJ1-2; 9 bases agree with TRBD1. Trimming took 7 bases from V and 4 from J; bases not matched to a gene: 4. Per germline, CDR1 MGHDK and CDR2 SYGVNS. This CDR3 has 13 residues. The chain's CDR3 is CASKGQGVYGYTF. The CDR3 region has the DNA TGTGCCAGCAAGGGACAGGGTGTCTATGGCTACACCTTC.

This clonotype came up many times. V and J are TRBV29-1 and TRBJ1-1, with TRBD1 matching over 9 bases. CDR1 is SQVTM, CDR2 ANQGSEA, per germline. The CDR3 has 11 residues. With 6 bases clipped from V and 12 bases from J, the junction kept 8 bases outside the gene matches. CDR3 DNA: TGCAGCGTAGACAGGGGGGGTGGAACTTTCTTT. This encodes CSVDRGGGTFF.

This clonotype was observed many times. The chain couples TRBV5-1 to TRBJ2-2, with D possibly being TRBD1 or TRBD2 (5 bases each). The CDR3 runs 17 residues. Germline CDR1 reads SGHRS; CDR2 reads YFSETQ. With 0 bases removed from V and 0 bases from J, the gap between germline ends came to 12 bases. CDR3 sequence: CASSLGPGRTNTGELFF. The CDR3 DNA reads TGCGCCAGCAGCTTGGGACCGGGACGGACGAACACCGGGGAGCTGTTTTTT.

This clonotype was counted many times. The gene calls are TRBV11-2 and TRBJ1-1; maybe TRBD1 (6 bases). V lost 7 bases to trimming and J lost 1 base, with 10 bases between them. Germline CDR1 reads SGHAT; CDR2 reads FQNNGV. The CDR3 is 13 amino acids. The CDR3 protein is CASIETGNTEAFF. The CDR3 nucleotides are TGTGCCAGCATCGAGACAGGGAACACTGAAGCTTTCTTT.

This chain joins TRBV5-1 and TRBJ2-1; either TRBD1 or TRBD2 may fit D (5 bases each). V was cut by 0 bases and J by 5 bases, with 21 bases left in between. Germline V CDR1 and CDR2: SGHRS, YFSETQ. The CDR3 loop spans 18 amino acids. CDR3 sequence reads: CASSLADLWGFSHNEQFF. The CDR3 coding sequence is TGCGCCAGCAGCTTGGCGGATCTCTGGGGGTTCAGCCACAATGAGCAGTTCTTC.

This clonotype was seen at least ten times. This chain links TRBV12-3 or TRBV12-4 with TRBJ2-2, with D perhaps matching TRBD1 (5 bases). The CDR3 is made up of 14 amino acids. V was clipped by 7 bases and J by 4 bases, with 13 bases between them. CDR3 sequence reads: CASIQGAATGELFF. As DNA, the CDR3 is TGTGCCAGCATTCAGGGTGCGGCCACCGGGGAGCTGTTTTTT.

This clonotype was detected ten times or more. The rearrangement links TRBV3-1 to TRBJ2-7, with D hard to call. The V gene lost 0 bases and the J gene lost 4 bases, with 4 bases spanning the gap. The length of the CDR3 is 12 residues. CDR1 is LGHDT, CDR2 YNNKEL, per germline (reference sequence). The CDR3 spells CASSQEWYEQYF. The CDR3 DNA follows: TGTGCCAGCAGCCAAGAGTGGTACGAGCAGTACTTC.

In this sample, this clonotype turned up a few times. The chain links TRBV27 to TRBJ2-1; 12 nucleotides align to TRBD1. CDR3 length: 15 amino acids. The germline CDR1 and CDR2 sequences are MNHEY and SMNVEV (reference sequence). V lost 8 bases to trimming and J lost 2 bases; unmatched junction nucleotides: 4. The CDR3 here is CASLRDRGPYNEQFF. The CDR3 bases are TGTGCCAGCCTCCGGGACAGGGGGCCCTACAATGAGCAGTTCTTC.

This clonotype was seen more than once but under ten times. V gene TRBV10-2 combines with J gene TRBJ1-1, with D unclear. Trimming shortened V by 1 base and J by 0 bases, and 6 bases separated the two germline ends. This CDR3 has 14 amino acids. The germline V gene encodes CDR1 WSHSY and CDR2 SAAADI. CDR3 sequence (DNA): TGCGCCAGCAGTGAGTGGGCAATGAACACTGAAGCTTTCTTT. Amino acid sequence: CASSEWAMNTEAFF.

The J gene is TRBJ2-1, the V gene TRBV12-3 or TRBV12-4; the D gene could be TRBD1 or TRBD2 (5 bases each). V was shortened by 6 bases and J by 0 bases, with 15 bases between the two germline ends. The CDR3 extends over 16 amino acids. CDR3 protein: CASRRGGGISYNEQFF. The CDR3 bases are TGTGCCAGCAGACGCGGTGGGGGAATCTCCTACAATGAGCAGTTCTTC.

This clonotype has only a few counts. V and J are TRBV4-2 and TRBJ2-5; 7 nucleotides agree with TRBD2. Germline CDR1 and CDR2: LGHNA and YNFKEQ. The J segment lost 4 bases and the V segment lost 4 bases, leaving 6 bases of the junction unmatched. The length of the CDR3 is 14 residues. CDR3 nucleotide sequence: TGTGCCAGCAGCCCCCGAGGGGAGGGAGAGACCCAGTACTTC. Translated: CASSPRGEGETQYF.

This clonotype was seen a few times. The chain uses TRBV2 and TRBJ2-4, with a weak D call TRBD1 (6 bases). V lost 5 bases to trimming and J lost 6 bases, with 14 bases between them. CDR3 length: 14 residues. Germline V CDR1 and CDR2: SNHLY, FYNNEI. The CDR3 coding sequence is TGTGCCAGCAGTCCTCTCCAGGGGTTAAACATTCAGTACTTC. It is translated as CASSPLQGLNIQYF.

The genes are TRBV3-1 and TRBJ1-4, with D possibly being TRBD1 (5 bases). Per the germline V gene, CDR1 is LGHDT and CDR2 is YNNKEL (reference sequence). This CDR3 is built from 14 residues. V shed 2 bases and J shed 4 bases, with 8 bases lying between them. CDR3 sequence reads: CASSQSDINEKLFF. CDR3 in DNA: TGTGCCAGCAGCCAATCGGACATTAATGAAAAACTGTTTTTT.

This clonotype has ten or more counts. This may be a read error, as it is one base from a much larger clone. The chain employs TRBV12-3 or TRBV12-4 and TRBJ2-3; D uncertain. Between the trimmed V and J ends, which lost 6 bases and 4 bases, there was a span of 5 bases. The CDR3 consists of 11 residues. CDR3 coding DNA: TGTGCCAGCAGCTTACCAGATACGCAGTATTTT. Protein product: CASSLPDTQYF.

This clonotype was detected a few times. V is TRBV20-1 and J is TRBJ2-1, with 10 bases lining up with TRBD2. CDR1 is DFQATT, CDR2 SNEGSKA, per germline (reference sequence). This CDR3 has 14 residues. The V gene end was trimmed by 1 base and the J gene end by 8 bases; junction bases not matched to a gene: 5. The CDR3 DNA follows: TGCAGTGCTAGAGGGAGCGGGAGGGCACATGAGCAGTTCTTC. It specifies CSARGSGRAHEQFF.

This chain connects TRBV7-9 to TRBJ2-1; 8 bases line up with TRBD2. Germline loops: CDR1 SEHNR, CDR2 FQNEAQ (reference sequence). Trimming took 3 bases from V and 6 from J; bases not matched to a gene: 10. The CDR3 loop spans 16 amino acids. The chain's CDR3 is CASSFNRRLASNEQFF. The CDR3 DNA sequence: TGTGCCAGCAGCTTCAACCGGCGACTAGCGAGCAATGAGCAGTTCTTC. Based on the CDR3 plus reference TRBV7-9 and TRBJ2-1, the full variable domain is DTGVSQNPRHKITKRGQNVTFRCDPISEHNRLYWYRQTLGQGPEFLTYFQNEAQLEKSRLLSDRFSAERPKGSFSTLEIQRTEQGDSAMYLCASSFNRRLASNEQFFGPGTRLTVL.

This clonotype was counted many times. This rearrangement joins TRBV6-5 to TRBJ2-1; 7 bases agree with TRBD1. The CDR3 consists of 14 residues. V shed 2 bases, J shed 5 bases, and the junction held 3 bases outside the gene matches. Looked up from germline, CDR1 is MNHEY and CDR2 is SVGAGI. The CDR3 protein is CASSYRGLDNEQFF. The CDR3 DNA reads as TGTGCCAGCAGTTACAGGGGGCTGGACAATGAGCAGTTCTTC.

Many counts were recorded for this clonotype. This chain joins TRBV12-3 or TRBV12-4 and TRBJ1-2, with 10 bases matching TRBD1. The CDR3 is 15 amino acids. In DNA, the CDR3 is TGTACTGTCGCGACAGGGGGCAGGAGAAACTATGGCTACACCTTC. It specifies CTVATGGRRNYGYTF.

The CDR3, as DNA: TGTGCCAGCAGTCCTCTGGCACTAGCGGGCCCCGGGTACGATACGCAGTATTTT. Translation gives CASSPLALAGPGYDTQYF. This chain joins TRBV11-2 and TRBJ2-3; 9 bases map to TRBD2. V was clipped by 6 bases and J by 6 bases; unmatched bases: 19. This CDR3 region has 18 residues. Germline V gives CDR1 SGHAT, CDR2 FQNNGV.

The chain links TRBV7-6 to TRBJ1-6; no reliable D call. This CDR3 has 16 residues. Germline V gene sequence: CDR1 SGHVS, CDR2 FNYEAQ. V lost 5 bases and J 7 bases, leaving 18 bases between the germline ends. CDR3 in DNA: TGTGCCAGCAGCGCAGGACTCCTAGGAGGGAATTCACCCCTCCACTTT. Translation: CASSAGLLGGNSPLHF.

CDR3 in DNA: TGTGCCAGCCGCCCAGGGGAGGGTTCCTACGAGCAGTACTTC. As protein: CASRPGEGSYEQYF. This chain connects TRBV12-3 or TRBV12-4 to TRBJ2-7; tentatively, D is TRBD2 (7 bases). The V end was cut by 8 bases, the J end by 1 base, with 15 bases between. The CDR3 has 14 residues.

The rearrangement joins TRBV12-3 or TRBV12-4 to TRBJ2-7; D remains unclear. This CDR3 region has 13 residues. V was pared by 6 bases and J by 4 bases, with 13 bases between. The DNA of the CDR3 is TGTGCCAGCAGGTCCCCAGCGACATACGAGCAGTACTTC. Amino acids: CASRSPATYEQYF.

This chain links TRBV7-9 with TRBJ2-1, with 7 positions matching TRBD1. The CDR3 is 14 residues long. Germline V CDR1 and CDR2: SEHNR, FQNEAQ (reference sequence). The V segment lost 5 bases and the J segment 3 bases; nucleotides outside the gene matches: 4. The CDR3 is CASSQGQDYNEQFF. The DNA for the CDR3 is TGTGCCAGCAGCCAAGGACAGGACTACAATGAGCAGTTCTTC.

This clonotype was counted between two and nine times. The chain combines TRBV28 with TRBJ2-4; 7 positions match TRBD1. Trimming removed 5 bases from V and 0 bases from J; junction bases left unmatched: 16. This CDR3 spans 19 amino acids. Per the germline V gene, CDR1 is MDHEN and CDR2 is SYDVKM. CDR3 loop: CASSATTLRDRIAKNIQYF. The DNA for the CDR3 is TGTGCCAGCAGTGCCACCACACTCCGGGACAGAATAGCCAAAAACATTCAGTACTTC.

The rearrangement uses TRBV4-2 and TRBJ2-7; TRBD2 agrees at 10 bases. The germline CDR1 and CDR2 sequences are LGHNA and YNFKEQ. This CDR3 comprises 15 residues. With 0 bases clipped from V and 3 bases from J, the junction kept 2 bases outside the gene matches. As DNA, the CDR3 is TGTGCCAGCAGCCAAGAGACTAGCGGGCACTACGAGCAGTACTTC. Its protein product is CASSQETSGHYEQYF.

The gene calls are TRBV27 and TRBJ2-1; D not resolved. CDR1 and CDR2 from the germline V gene are MNHEY and SMNVEV (reference sequence). The CDR3 consists of 12 residues. Trimming left V 6 bases short and J 8 bases short, with 11 bases between. Here the CDR3 DNA reads TGTGCCAGCAGAAAGACATCGCATGAGCAGTTCTTC. Amino acids: CASRKTSHEQFF.

This chain joins TRBV7-9 and TRBJ2-1; D gene ambiguous. Trimming left V 6 bases short and J 11 bases short, with 14 bases between. There are 12 residues in the CDR3. Germline CDR1 is SEHNR and CDR2 is FQNEAQ (reference sequence). This CDR3 reads CASSSSHIKQFF. The DNA for the CDR3 is TGTGCCAGCAGTTCCTCTCATATAAAGCAGTTCTTC.

The genes are TRBV10-2 and TRBJ2-7; TRBD1 matches at 7 bases. Unmatched junction bases numbered 8, after V lost 6 bases and J lost 3 bases. Germline V gives CDR1 WSHSY, CDR2 SAAADI. CDR3 size: 14 residues. The CDR3 DNA follows: TGCGCCAGCAGGGAGACAGGGTCCCGCTACGAGCAGTACTTC. Its protein is CASRETGSRYEQYF.

This chain uses TRBV20-1 with TRBJ1-5; D is unclear. This CDR3 is 13 amino acids long. Trimming cost V 4 bases and J 6 bases, with 13 bases left between them. Germline loops: CDR1 DFQATT, CDR2 SNEGSKA (reference sequence). This CDR3 is CSAKEGGSQPQHF. CDR3 DNA: TGCAGTGCTAAGGAAGGAGGGAGTCAGCCCCAGCATTTT.